A single sample gave rise to the 15 T cell receptor beta chains below, sequenced in a study of human T cells and chemical hapten exposure. TCRdb reanalysed the RACE reads using MiXCR and keeps one entry per CDR3 protein. The data hold approximately 400,000 distinct CDR3 sequences, with about 5.1% observed a single time. Described time point: pre-sensitization, week 0. Noted treatment: therapeutic diphenylcyclopropenone sensitization with weekly scalp DPC. The source was whole blood, collected in connection with sensitization to the hapten diphenylcyclopropenone (DPC). These receptors came from a woman aged 45-65 years with alopecia areata. Some clones in this sample may be carry-over from other donors' samples.

This clonotype showed up many times. J is TRBJ2-7 and V is TRBV7-9, with D tentatively TRBD1 or TRBD2 (5 bases each). There are 14 residues in the CDR3. Trimming cost V 5 bases and J 6 bases, with 17 bases left between them. Germline V gene data show CDR1 as SEHNR and CDR2 as FQNEAQ (reference sequence). The CDR3 bases are TGTGCCAGCAGCATAGGGACCGGGGCCGTCGAGCAGTACTTC. Protein sequence: CASSIGTGAVEQYF.

This clonotype was seen many times. The V and J genes are TRBV6-5 and TRBJ2-7; TRBD2 might be the D (5 bases). Per the germline V gene, CDR1 is MNHEY and CDR2 is SVGAGI. The CDR3 totals 13 residues. The V and J ends lost 6 bases and 0 bases respectively, with 9 bases between them. The CDR3 sequence: CASSATSSYEQYF. DNA of the CDR3: TGTGCCAGCAGCGCCACTAGCTCCTACGAGCAGTACTTC.

This clonotype was counted ten times or more. The CDR3 sequence is CASSLGVSLTDTQYF. Here the CDR3 DNA reads TGCGCCAGCAGCTTGGGAGTGTCTCTCACAGATACGCAGTATTTT. The J gene is TRBJ2-3, the V gene TRBV5-1; D call uncertain. Germline V CDR1 and CDR2: SGHRS, YFSETQ. The CDR3 totals 15 residues. V lost 0 bases to trimming and J lost 2 bases, with 10 bases between them.

This clonotype was detected many times. J is TRBJ2-5 and V is TRBV14, with no clear D. V lost 7 bases, J lost 1 base, and 13 bases lay in between. The germline gives CDR1 SGHDN, CDR2 FVKESK. The CDR3 sequence is 14 residues long. The CDR3 sequence is CASKGRGRQETQYF. CDR3 DNA sequence: TGTGCCAGCAAAGGGCGCGGCCGCCAAGAGACCCAGTACTTC.

This clonotype was seen a few times. This chain links TRBV2 with TRBJ1-2; 7 bases are a match to TRBD1. Germline V CDR1 and CDR2: SNHLY, FYNNEI. The CDR3 has 12 residues. V lost 5 bases and J lost 5; bases outside the gene matches: 2. The CDR3 protein is CASSTGEYGYTF. CDR3 DNA: TGTGCCAGCAGTACAGGGGAGTATGGCTACACCTTC.

This chain links TRBV12-3 or TRBV12-4 with TRBJ2-7, with 7 bases identical to TRBD2. This CDR3 is 14 amino acids long. V shed 4 bases and J 4 bases; nucleotides not matched to a gene: 7. The DNA of the CDR3 is TGTGCCAGCAGTTCCTCCACTAGCGCGTACGAGCAGTACTTC. This sequence encodes CASSSSTSAYEQYF.

This clonotype was detected ten times or more. The chain is built from TRBV3-1 and TRBJ2-4; the D call may be TRBD1 or TRBD2 (6 bases each). V lost 0 bases and J 9 bases, leaving 12 bases between the germline ends. Germline CDR1 and CDR2: LGHDT and YNNKEL (reference sequence). The CDR3 is made up of 14 amino acids. CDR3 in DNA: TGTGCCAGCAGCCAAGAGGGGGGCGCTGGCATTCAGTACTTC. It is translated as CASSQEGGAGIQYF.

The rearrangement uses TRBV5-5 and TRBJ2-4; 7 bases agree with TRBD1. Germline V gives CDR1 SGHKS, CDR2 YYEKEE (reference sequence). V was clipped by 6 bases and J by 4 bases; unmatched bases: 10. The CDR3 is made up of 15 amino acids. CDR3 sequence reads: CASTIPLTGKNIQYF. The CDR3 DNA is TGTGCCAGCACCATCCCCCTGACAGGGAAAAACATTCAGTACTTC.

The gene calls are TRBV5-6 and TRBJ1-1; weak D call: TRBD1 (6 bases). The ends were cut back, 2 bases at V and 7 bases at J, with 9 bases in the middle. This CDR3 has 12 residues. Germline loops: CDR1 SGHDT, CDR2 YYEEEE. The CDR3 here is CASSFGQSEAFF. CDR3 sequence (DNA): TGTGCCAGCAGCTTCGGACAGAGTGAAGCTTTCTTT.

This clonotype was observed a handful of times. The rearrangement links TRBV27 to TRBJ2-3; no firm D call. The CDR3 has 21 amino acids. V dropped 6 bases and J dropped 0 bases, with 31 bases sitting between them. CDR1 and CDR2 (germline): MNHEY, SMNVEV (reference sequence). Here the CDR3 DNA reads TGTGCCAGCAGAACCCCGAGAGCTCCCGGCCGTCTCACGTCTAGCACAGATACGCAGTATTTT. It is translated as CASRTPRAPGRLTSSTDTQYF.

This clonotype was counted ten times or more. The V call is TRBV28, the J call TRBJ1-1; TRBD1 is a possible D gene (5 bases). V lost 3 bases and J 5 bases, leaving 16 bases between the germline ends. This CDR3 comprises 15 residues. CDR1 is MDHEN and CDR2 is SYDVKM in the germline V gene. CDR3: CASSLGGGGTTEAFF. As DNA, the CDR3 is TGTGCCAGCAGTTTGGGTGGCGGGGGGACGACTGAAGCTTTCTTT.

This clonotype showed up many times. The genes are TRBV5-1 and TRBJ2-1, with 8 positions matching TRBD1. Germline lookup yields CDR1 SGHRS and CDR2 YFSETQ. J gave up 4 bases and V 7 bases, and 7 bases lay outside the gene matches. The CDR3 length is 14 residues. Here the CDR3 reads CASEGQVLYNEQFF. The DNA for the CDR3 is TGCGCCAGCGAGGGACAGGTCTTGTACAATGAGCAGTTCTTC.

At least ten counts were recorded for this clonotype. This chain uses TRBV2 with TRBJ2-7, with a possible D match to TRBD1 (5 bases). Germline lookup yields CDR1 SNHLY and CDR2 FYNNEI. The CDR3 is made up of 15 amino acids. Trimming stripped 1 base from V and 8 bases from J, with 18 bases between. CDR3 sequence (DNA): TGTGCCAGCAGTGAAGAGGGGCTCACGAATTGGAAGCAGTACTTC. It yields the protein CASSEEGLTNWKQYF.

This clonotype was seen ten or more times. The chain has TRBV19 and TRBJ1-5, with a weak D call TRBD1 (5 bases). The CDR3 spans 13 residues. CDR1 is LNHDA and CDR2 is SQIVND in the germline V gene (reference sequence). Trimming pared 10 bases from V and 2 bases from J, leaving 12 bases between. CDR3 coding DNA: TGTGCCACCGCCCGGGACGGCAATCAGCCCCAGCATTTT. As protein: CATARDGNQPQHF.

The chain is built from TRBV11-2 and TRBJ2-5; D is unresolved. The length of the CDR3 is 14 residues. V was cut by 1 base and J by 2 bases, with 8 bases left in between. In germline, CDR1 is SGHAT, CDR2 FQNNGV. Here the CDR3 DNA reads TGTGCCAGCAGCTTAGCGACGGATCAAGAGACCCAGTACTTC. Translation gives CASSLATDQETQYF.